Following are 10 T cell receptor beta chains from one sample sequenced in a study of radiotherapy plus CTLA-4 blockade in lung cancer. Profiling relied on immunoSEQ multiplex PCR, and the TCRdb table lists in-frame clones only, not all of them. Here the sample spans approximately 52,000 clones, 60% to 80% being singletons. The input for sequencing was peripheral blood, taken from a patient treated with radiotherapy plus ipilimumab. The origin of the receptors is a human donor with non-small cell lung cancer whose response to radiotherapy plus ipilimumab could not be evaluated.

V usage is TRBV7-2 and J usage is TRBJ2-7; TRBD1 might be the D (5 bases). Germline CDR1 and CDR2: SGHTA and FQGNSA. The V gene lost 0 bases and the J gene lost 0 bases, with 9 bases spanning the gap. CDR3 length: 15 amino acids. Here the CDR3 reads CASSLASTASYEQYF. The CDR3, as DNA: TGTGCCAGCAGCTTAGCGTCGACAGCCTCCTACGAGCAGTACTTC.

The V and J genes are TRBV15 and TRBJ1-6; D ambiguous. V lost 0 bases and J lost 6, with 15 bases in between. This CDR3 is built from 17 residues. Germline CDR1 is LNHNV and CDR2 is YYDKDF (reference sequence). CDR3 protein: CATSRDLGSNGNSPLHF. The CDR3 DNA follows: TGTGCCACCAGCAGAGATTTGGGCAGTAACGGTAATTCACCCCTCCACTTT.

V usage is TRBV30 and J usage is TRBJ2-7; 9 nucleotides match TRBD1. The CDR3 totals 11 residues. V shed 0 bases and J 13 bases; nucleotides not matched to a gene: 4. Germline-derived CDR1 and CDR2 are GTSNPN and SVGIG (reference sequence). CDR3 sequence: CAWSVGTGQYF. The CDR3 coding sequence is TGTGCCTGGAGTGTCGGGACAGGGCAATACTTC.

The chain recombines TRBV2 with TRBJ2-2, with TRBD1 matching 8 bases. Germline loops: CDR1 SNHLY, CDR2 FYNNEI. CDR3 length: 13 amino acids. V dropped 7 bases and J dropped 7; count of bases not matched to a gene: 5. The DNA for the CDR3 is TGTGCCAGCAAGGGACAGGTCCTCGGGGAGCTGTTTTTT. Translating it yields CASKGQVLGELFF.

This clone is a singleton in its sample. The V call is TRBV28, the J call TRBJ1-2; 10 bases are shared with TRBD1. The CDR3 is made up of 16 amino acids. V was pared by 10 bases and J by 4 bases, with 15 bases of the junction left unmatched. Germline loops: CDR1 MDHEN, CDR2 SYDVKM. The CDR3 protein is CATTLPGQGPIYGYTF. CDR3 DNA sequence: TGTGCCACCACCCTCCCGGGACAGGGGCCGATCTATGGCTACACCTTC.

The chain links TRBV4-3 to TRBJ1-3, with TRBD1 matching 8 bases. The CDR3 contains 15 residues. V lost 0 bases and J lost 8; bases outside the gene matches: 6. CDR1 and CDR2 (germline): LGHNA, YSLEER. The CDR3 sequence is CASSQDWDRSYTIYF. CDR3 DNA: TGCGCCAGCAGCCAAGACTGGGACAGGAGCTACACCATATATTTT.

J is TRBJ2-5 and V is TRBV7-9; 9 bases fit TRBD2. The CDR3 totals 14 residues. Germline V gene data show CDR1 as SEHNR and CDR2 as FQNEAQ (reference sequence). The ends lost 3 bases at V and 3 bases at J; junction bases unmatched: 2. The CDR3 loop reads CASSLAGGKETQYF. The CDR3, as DNA: TGTGCCAGCAGCTTGGCGGGGGGGAAAGAGACCCAGTACTTC.

The gene calls are TRBV4-1 and TRBJ1-5; tentative D call: TRBD1 (6 bases). Trimming removed 1 base from V and 0 bases from J, with 13 bases in between. The V gene's germline CDR1 is MGHRA and CDR2 YSYEKL. CDR3 size: 17 residues. The CDR3 sequence: CASSQVGASYSNQPQHF. The CDR3 DNA sequence: TGCGCCAGCAGCCAAGTGGGGGCAAGCTATAGCAATCAGCCCCAGCATTTT.

This chain connects TRBV5-4 to TRBJ2-5; 8 positions match TRBD1. The J call could be wrong; TRBJ2-7 is a better fit for the DNA end. CDR1 is SGHNT and CDR2 is YYREEE in the germline V gene (reference sequence). The CDR3 sequence is 13 residues long. CDR3 DNA sequence: TGTGCCAGCAGCTCGACAGGGGTACACGAGCAGTACTTC. It encodes CASSSTGVHEQYF.

The J gene is TRBJ2-5, the V gene TRBV6-5; 12 bases align to TRBD2. Germline V lookup: CDR1 MNHEY, CDR2 SVGAGI. This CDR3 is built from 15 residues. V dropped 4 bases and J dropped 11; count of bases not matched to a gene: 11. The CDR3: CASSSSSGRVGEQYF. The CDR3 coding sequence is TGTGCCAGCAGTTCATCTAGCGGGAGGGTCGGGGAGCAGTACTTC.